This T cell receptor beta chain comes out of a study of CD8 T cells in Susac syndrome. The RNA, roughly 0.45 to 1 ug, was put through reverse transcription using random hexamers. Amplification of TCR beta CDR3 used immunoSEQ multiplex PCR across 54 Vbeta and 13 Jbeta. One entry per CDR3 protein, called by TCRdb with MiXCR from the immunoSEQ multiplex PCR reads. The data contain 150,000 to 200,000 distinct CDR3 sequences, 85% to 95% of them singletons. Sequencing of TCR beta was performed on blood CD8+ T cells and on blood CD4+ T cells. The control participants were healthy donors, and these controls were matched with respect to both age and sex. The sequenced sample consisted of CD4+ T cells from PBMCs. This TCR was recovered from a human donor in good health.

The CDR3 region is CASSQDRGQGLGQYF. The CDR3, as DNA: TGTGCCAGCAGCCAAGATCGGGGACAGGGGCTTGGTCAGTACTTC. The rearrangement joins TRBV14 to TRBJ2-7, with 10 nucleotides matching TRBD1. Trimming took 0 bases from V and 10 from J; bases not matched to a gene: 9. This CDR3 contains 15 residues. Germline lookup yields CDR1 SGHDN and CDR2 FVKESK.